This T cell receptor (beta chain) was retrieved from a study of T cell responses to AZD1222 COVID-19 vaccine. Germline V gene sequence: CDR1 SGHDT, CDR2 YYEEEE. There are 17 residues in the CDR3. V shed 3 bases, J shed 1 base, and the junction held 9 bases outside the gene matches. Some clones are missing from TCRdb's copy, which holds only in-frame ones; the method was immunoSEQ multiplex PCR. The sample lists roughly 180,000 clones, 88% occurring once. The receptor comes from an adult in good health. The V and J genes are TRBV5-6 and TRBJ1-4; 7 bases align to TRBD1. This material consisted of peripheral blood, taken on day 0 of AZD1222 vaccination. The CDR3 DNA reads TGTGCCAGCAGCTGGGGTATTAGGGGGCTAACTAATGAAAAACTGTTTTTT. Its translation is CASSWGIRGLTNEKLFF.